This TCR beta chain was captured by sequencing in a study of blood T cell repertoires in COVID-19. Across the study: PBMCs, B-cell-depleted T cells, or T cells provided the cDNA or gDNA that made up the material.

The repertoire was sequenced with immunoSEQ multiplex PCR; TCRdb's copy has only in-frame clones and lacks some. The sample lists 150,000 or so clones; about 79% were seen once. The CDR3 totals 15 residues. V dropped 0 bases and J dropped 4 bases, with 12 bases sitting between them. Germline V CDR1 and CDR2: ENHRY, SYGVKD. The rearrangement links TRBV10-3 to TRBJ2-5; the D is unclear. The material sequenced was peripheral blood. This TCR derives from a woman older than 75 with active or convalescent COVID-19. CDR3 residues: CAISESEQPRETQYF. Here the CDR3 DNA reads TGTGCCATCAGTGAGTCGGAACAGCCCCGAGAGACCCAGTACTTC.